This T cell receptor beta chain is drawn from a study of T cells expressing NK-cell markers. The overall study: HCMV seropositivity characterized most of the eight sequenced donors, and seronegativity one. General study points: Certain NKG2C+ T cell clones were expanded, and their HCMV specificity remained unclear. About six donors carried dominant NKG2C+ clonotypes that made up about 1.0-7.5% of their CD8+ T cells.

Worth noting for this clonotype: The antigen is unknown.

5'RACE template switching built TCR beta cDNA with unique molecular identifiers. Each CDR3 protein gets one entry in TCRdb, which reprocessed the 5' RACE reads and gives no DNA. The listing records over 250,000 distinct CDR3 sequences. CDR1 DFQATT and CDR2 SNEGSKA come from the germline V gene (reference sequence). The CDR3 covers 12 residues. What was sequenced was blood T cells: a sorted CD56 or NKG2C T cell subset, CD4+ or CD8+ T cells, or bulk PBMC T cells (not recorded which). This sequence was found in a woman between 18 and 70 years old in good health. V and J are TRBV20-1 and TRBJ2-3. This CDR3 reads CSASVSTDTQYF.